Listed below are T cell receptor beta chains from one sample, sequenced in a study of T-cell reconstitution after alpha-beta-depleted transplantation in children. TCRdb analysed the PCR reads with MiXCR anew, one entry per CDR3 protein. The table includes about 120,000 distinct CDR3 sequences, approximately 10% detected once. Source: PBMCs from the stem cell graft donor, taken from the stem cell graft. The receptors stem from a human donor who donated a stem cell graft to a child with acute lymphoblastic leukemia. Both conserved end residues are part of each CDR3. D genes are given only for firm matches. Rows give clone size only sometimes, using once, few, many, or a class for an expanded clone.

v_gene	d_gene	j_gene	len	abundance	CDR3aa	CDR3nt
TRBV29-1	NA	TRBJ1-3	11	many	CSVVATDTIYF	TGCAGCGTTGTGGCGACGGACACCATATATTTT
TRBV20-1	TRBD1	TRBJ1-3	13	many	CSASRQGGNTIYF	TGCAGTGCTAGCCGACAGGGGGGAAACACCATATATTTT
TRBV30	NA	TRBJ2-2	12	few	CAWTLGGGELFF	TGTGCCTGGACCCTTGGAGGCGGGGAGCTGTTTTTT
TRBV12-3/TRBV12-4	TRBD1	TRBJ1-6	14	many	CASSWDRGVSPLHF	TGTGCCAGCAGTTGGGACAGAGGGGTTTCACCCCTCCACTTT
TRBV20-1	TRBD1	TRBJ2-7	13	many	CSADRRQGNEQYF	TGCAGTGCGGACCGGCGACAGGGAAACGAGCAGTACTTC
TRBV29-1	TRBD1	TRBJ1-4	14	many	CSVEAGQGNEKLFF	TGCAGCGTTGAAGCGGGACAGGGGAATGAAAAACTGTTTTTT
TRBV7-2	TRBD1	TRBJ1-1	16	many	CAISLAGWDRGTEAFF	TGTGCCATCAGCTTAGCGGGGTGGGACAGGGGCACTGAAGCTTTCTTT
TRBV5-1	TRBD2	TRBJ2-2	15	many	CASRGVSRDTGELFF	TGCGCCAGCCGGGGGGTTTCCCGGGACACCGGGGAGCTGTTTTTT
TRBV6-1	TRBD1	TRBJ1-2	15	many	CASRAQGQGVYGYTF	TGTGCCAGCAGGGCCCAGGGACAGGGGGTATATGGCTACACCTTC
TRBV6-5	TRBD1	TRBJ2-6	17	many	CASSRGQGAAGANVLTF	TGTGCCAGCAGTAGAGGACAGGGGGCGGCTGGGGCCAACGTCCTGACTTTC
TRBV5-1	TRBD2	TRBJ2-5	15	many	CASSSGLAGAETQYF	TGCGCCAGCAGTTCCGGACTAGCGGGGGCAGAGACCCAGTACTTC
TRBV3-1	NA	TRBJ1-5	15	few	CASSQGAGSNQPQHF	TGTGCCAGCAGCCAGGGGGCAGGGTCAAATCAGCCCCAGCATTTT
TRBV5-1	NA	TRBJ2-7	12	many	CASSSSSYEQYF	TGCGCCAGCAGCTCTAGCTCCTACGAGCAGTACTTC
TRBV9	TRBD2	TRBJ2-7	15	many	CASSKGTSESYEQYF	TGTGCCAGCAGCAAAGGGACTAGCGAATCCTACGAGCAGTACTTC
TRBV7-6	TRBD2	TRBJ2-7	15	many	CASSLEVTSAYEQYF	TGTGCCAGCAGCTTAGAAGTAACTAGCGCTTACGAGCAGTACTTC
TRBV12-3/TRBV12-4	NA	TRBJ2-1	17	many	CASSPGRPGGYLNEQFF	TGTGCCAGCAGTCCTGGGCGTCCGGGGGGCTATTTAAATGAGCAGTTCTTC
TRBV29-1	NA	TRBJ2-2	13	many	CSVLDGVTGELFF	TGCAGCGTGTTGGACGGCGTCACCGGGGAGCTGTTTTTT
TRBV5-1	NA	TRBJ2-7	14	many	CASSLAQLSYEQYF	TGCGCCAGCAGCTTGGCGCAGCTCTCCTACGAGCAGTACTTC
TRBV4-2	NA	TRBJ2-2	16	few	CASSQTGTSNTGELFF	TGTGCCAGCAGCCAAACCGGGACGTCGAACACCGGGGAGCTGTTTTTT
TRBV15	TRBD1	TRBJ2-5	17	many	CATSRIQGTGEGKTQYF	TGTGCCACCAGCAGAATCCAAGGGACAGGGGAGGGGAAGACCCAGTACTTC
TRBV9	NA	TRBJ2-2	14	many	CASSVATDPGELFF	TGTGCCAGCAGCGTAGCTACAGACCCCGGGGAGCTGTTTTTT
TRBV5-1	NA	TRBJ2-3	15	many	CASSLDGGYTDTQYF	TGCGCCAGCAGCTTGGATGGAGGCTATACAGATACGCAGTATTTT
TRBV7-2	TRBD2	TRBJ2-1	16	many	CASSHLAGGQHNEQFF	TGTGCCAGCAGCCATTTAGCGGGGGGGCAACACAATGAGCAGTTCTTC
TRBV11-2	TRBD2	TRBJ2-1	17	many	CASSPPLGLAGRNEQFF	TGTGCCAGCAGCCCCCCACTCGGACTAGCGGGAAGAAATGAGCAGTTCTTC
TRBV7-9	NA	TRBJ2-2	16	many	CASSSIDTRNAGELFF	TGTGCCAGCAGCTCTATTGACACGAGGAACGCTGGGGAGCTGTTTTTT
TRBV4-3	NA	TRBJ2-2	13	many	CASSQDLGVELFF	TGCGCCAGCAGCCAAGATTTAGGGGTTGAGCTGTTTTTT
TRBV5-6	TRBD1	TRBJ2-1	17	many	CASSPAMDRARIGEQFF	TGTGCCAGCAGCCCCGCCATGGACAGGGCTCGGATAGGAGAGCAGTTCTTC
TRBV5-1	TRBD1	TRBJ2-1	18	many	CASSVSRSGTGGYNEQFF	TGCGCCAGCAGCGTATCGAGATCCGGGACAGGGGGCTACAATGAGCAGTTCTTC
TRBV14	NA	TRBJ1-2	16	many	CASSPRTGPRPYGYTF	TGTGCCAGCAGCCCACGGACCGGTCCACGCCCCTATGGCTACACCTTC
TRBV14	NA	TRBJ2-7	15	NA	CASSPHQGVAYEQYF	TGTGCCAGCAGCCCCCACCAGGGTGTCGCCTACGAGCAGTACTTC
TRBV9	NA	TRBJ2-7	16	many	CASSVALGTGSYEQYF	TGTGCCAGCAGCGTAGCTCTAGGGACGGGGAGCTACGAGCAGTACTTC
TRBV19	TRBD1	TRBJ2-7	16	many	CASRPKGQGNSYEQYF	TGTGCCAGTAGACCGAAGGGACAGGGGAATTCCTACGAGCAGTACTTC
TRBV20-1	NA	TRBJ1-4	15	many	CSAPRPGSTNEKLFF	TGCAGTGCCCCCAGGCCGGGGTCCACTAATGAAAAACTGTTTTTT
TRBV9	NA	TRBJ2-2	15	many	CASSVGHTNTGELFF	TGTGCCAGCAGCGTAGGACACACGAACACCGGGGAGCTGTTTTTT
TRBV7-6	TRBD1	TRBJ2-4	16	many	CASSLADRGPKNIQYF	TGTGCCAGCAGCTTAGCGGACAGGGGACCCAAAAACATTCAGTACTTC
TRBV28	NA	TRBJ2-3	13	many	CASSLVARDTQYF	TGTGCCAGCAGTTTAGTGGCCCGCGATACGCAGTATTTT
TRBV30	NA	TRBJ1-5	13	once	CAWSEQLNQPQHF	TGTGCCTGGAGTGAACAGCTCAATCAGCCCCAGCATTTT
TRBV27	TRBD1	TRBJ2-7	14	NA	CASRGQGSSREQYF	TGTGCCAGCAGAGGACAGGGAAGTTCCCGCGAGCAGTACTTC
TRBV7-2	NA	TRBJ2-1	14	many	CASSLISSYNEQFF	TGTGCCAGCAGCTTAATAAGCTCCTACAATGAGCAGTTCTTC
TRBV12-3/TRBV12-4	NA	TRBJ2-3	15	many	CASSLTREGTDTQYF	TGTGCCAGCAGCCTAACTAGAGAGGGCACAGATACGCAGTATTTT
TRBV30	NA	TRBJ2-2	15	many	CAWSRYRANTGELFF	TGTGCCTGGAGTCGGTACAGAGCGAACACCGGGGAGCTGTTTTTT
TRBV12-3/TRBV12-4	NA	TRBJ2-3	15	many	CASSFFVGKTDTQYF	TGTGCCAGCAGTTTTTTTGTGGGCAAAACAGATACGCAGTATTTT
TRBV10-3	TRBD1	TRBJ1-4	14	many	CAISESPGGEKLFF	TGTGCCATCAGTGAGTCGCCAGGGGGAGAAAAACTGTTTTTT
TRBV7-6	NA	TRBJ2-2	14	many	CASSPDPNTGELFF	TGTGCCAGCAGCCCGGACCCCAACACCGGGGAGCTGTTTTTT
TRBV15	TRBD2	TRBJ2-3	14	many	CATSSLAVTDTQYF	TGTGCCACCAGCAGCCTAGCGGTCACAGATACGCAGTATTTT
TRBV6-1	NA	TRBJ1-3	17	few	CASSRSTGWFSGNTIYF	TGTGCCAGCAGTAGATCGACAGGATGGTTCTCTGGAAACACCATATATTTT
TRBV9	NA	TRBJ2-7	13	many	CASSDGGSYEQYF	TGTGCCAGCAGCGACGGGGGCTCCTACGAGCAGTACTTC
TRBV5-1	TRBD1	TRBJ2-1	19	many	CASSAKGQGGTYGMNEQFF	TGCGCCAGCAGCGCAAAGGGACAGGGGGGAACTTATGGTATGAATGAGCAGTTCTTC
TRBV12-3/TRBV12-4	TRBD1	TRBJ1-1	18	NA	CASSPWTGGMIMNTEAFF	TGTGCCAGCAGTCCGTGGACAGGGGGCATGATCATGAACACTGAAGCTTTCTTT
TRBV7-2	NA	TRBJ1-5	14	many	CASSFQAINQPQHF	TGTGCCAGCAGCTTCCAAGCTATAAATCAGCCCCAGCATTTT
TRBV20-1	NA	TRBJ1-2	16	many	CSARGLASDSNYGYTF	TGCAGTGCTAGAGGGTTGGCCTCGGACAGTAACTATGGCTACACCTTC
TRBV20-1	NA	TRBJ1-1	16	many	CSARDEPGYLNTEAFF	TGCAGTGCTAGAGACGAACCGGGTTATCTGAACACTGAAGCTTTCTTT
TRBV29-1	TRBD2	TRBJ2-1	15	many	CSVEEVTSGYNEQFF	TGCAGCGTTGAAGAGGTAACTAGCGGTTACAATGAGCAGTTCTTC
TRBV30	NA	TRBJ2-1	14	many	CAWSGLSSYNEQFF	TGTGCCTGGAGTGGGCTTAGCTCCTACAATGAGCAGTTCTTC
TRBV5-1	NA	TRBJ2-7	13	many	CASSLVGPGAGYF	NA
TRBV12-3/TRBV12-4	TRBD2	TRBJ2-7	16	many	CASSSLAGGPSYEQYF	TGTGCCAGCAGTTCCCTCGCGGGAGGGCCCTCCTACGAGCAGTACTTC
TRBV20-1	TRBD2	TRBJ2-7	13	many	CSADGLAVYEQYF	TGCAGCGCCGACGGACTAGCGGTCTACGAGCAGTACTTC
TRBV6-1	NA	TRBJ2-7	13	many	CASRRQSQNEQYF	TGTGCCAGCAGGAGACAAAGCCAGAACGAGCAGTACTTC